Shown below are 8 T cell receptor beta chains from a single sample sequenced in a study of T cells in localized non-small cell lung cancer. Produced via immunoSEQ multiplex PCR; TCRdb's table is partial and in-frame only. The table shows about 21,000 clones, with 65% to 85% occurring only once. The sequencing here drew on peripheral blood, taken before any cancer treatment. These receptors all come from a man aged 40 to 69 with stage I lung adenocarcinoma.

The chain couples TRBV4-3 to TRBJ2-7; D is perhaps TRBD2 (5 bases). Germline lookup yields CDR1 LGHNA and CDR2 YSLEER. The CDR3 has 16 residues. V shed 1 base and J shed 3 bases, with 16 bases lying between them. Here the CDR3 reads CASSQGGSRGRYEQYF. The CDR3, as DNA: TGCGCCAGCAGCCAAGGGGGATCTCGAGGGCGCTACGAGCAGTACTTC.

The rearrangement links TRBV5-1 to TRBJ1-2; a possible D gene is TRBD1 (6 bases). Trimming left V 0 bases short and J 4 bases short, with 10 bases between. Per germline, CDR1 SGHRS and CDR2 YFSETQ. CDR3 length: 14 residues. CDR3 bases: TGCGCCAGCAGCTTGGATAGGGGGTTCTATGGCTACACCTTC. Translation gives CASSLDRGFYGYTF.

The gene calls are TRBV6-5 and TRBJ2-7, with 8 bases that match TRBD2. The length of the CDR3 is 14 residues. Per germline, CDR1 MNHEY and CDR2 SVGAGI. V was clipped by 5 bases and J by 4 bases; unmatched bases: 7. This chain's CDR3 is CASSRPAGGYEQYF. The CDR3 nucleotides read TGTGCCAGCAGTCGGCCGGCGGGAGGTTACGAGCAGTACTTC.

This chain joins TRBV5-1 and TRBJ2-1, with D maybe TRBD1 (6 bases). V lost 8 bases and J lost 0, with 18 bases in between. In germline, CDR1 is SGHRS, CDR2 YFSETQ. This CDR3 has 16 amino acids. The CDR3 nucleotides read TGCGCCAGTCGGCCCGGACAGTTGCGCTCCTACAATGAGCAGTTCTTC. It codes for CASRPGQLRSYNEQFF.

A single count supports this clone. The V gene is TRBV4-3, the J gene TRBJ1-3; the D is unclear. Trimming stripped 0 bases from V and 0 bases from J, with 6 bases between. The CDR3 spans 15 residues. Per germline, CDR1 LGHNA and CDR2 YSLEER. For the CDR3, the DNA is TGCGCCAGCAGCCAAGATATCGTCTCTGGAAACACCATATATTTT. This encodes CASSQDIVSGNTIYF.

The chain recombines TRBV28 with TRBJ2-5; TRBD2 aligns across 7 bases. The germline gives CDR1 MDHEN, CDR2 SYDVKM. Germline trimming cut 3 bases from V and 5 bases from J; bases unmatched to any gene: 6. The length of the CDR3 is 14 residues. The CDR3 is CASSLTSQSETQYF. The DNA for the CDR3 is TGTGCCAGCAGTTTGACTAGCCAGTCGGAGACCCAGTACTTC. The full variable domain, rest sourced from reference TRBV28 and TRBJ2-5, is DVKVTQSSRYLVKRTGEKVFLECVQDMDHENMFWYRQDPGLGLRLIYFSYDVKMKEKGDIPEGYSVSREKKERFSLILESASTNQTSMYLCASSLTSQSETQYFGPGTRLLVL.

J is TRBJ1-1 and V is TRBV7-3; weak D call: TRBD1 (6 bases). Germline lookup yields CDR1 SGHTA and CDR2 FQGTGA. Trimming stripped 4 bases from V and 14 bases from J, with 20 bases between. The CDR3 contains 13 residues. The DNA for the CDR3 is TGTGCCAGCAGCTGGAAAAGGGACACCGGGCTCTTCTTT. Protein product: CASSWKRDTGLFF.

This clone came up a few times. V usage is TRBV2 and J usage is TRBJ1-5; 7 nucleotides agree with TRBD1. The germline gives CDR1 SNHLY, CDR2 FYNNEI. The CDR3 runs 15 residues. Losses at the gene ends were 6 bases for V and 0 bases for J; bases not matched to a gene: 5. CDR3 sequence: CASSGTDFSNQPQHF. DNA for the CDR3: TGTGCCAGCAGCGGGACAGACTTTAGCAATCAGCCCCAGCATTTT.